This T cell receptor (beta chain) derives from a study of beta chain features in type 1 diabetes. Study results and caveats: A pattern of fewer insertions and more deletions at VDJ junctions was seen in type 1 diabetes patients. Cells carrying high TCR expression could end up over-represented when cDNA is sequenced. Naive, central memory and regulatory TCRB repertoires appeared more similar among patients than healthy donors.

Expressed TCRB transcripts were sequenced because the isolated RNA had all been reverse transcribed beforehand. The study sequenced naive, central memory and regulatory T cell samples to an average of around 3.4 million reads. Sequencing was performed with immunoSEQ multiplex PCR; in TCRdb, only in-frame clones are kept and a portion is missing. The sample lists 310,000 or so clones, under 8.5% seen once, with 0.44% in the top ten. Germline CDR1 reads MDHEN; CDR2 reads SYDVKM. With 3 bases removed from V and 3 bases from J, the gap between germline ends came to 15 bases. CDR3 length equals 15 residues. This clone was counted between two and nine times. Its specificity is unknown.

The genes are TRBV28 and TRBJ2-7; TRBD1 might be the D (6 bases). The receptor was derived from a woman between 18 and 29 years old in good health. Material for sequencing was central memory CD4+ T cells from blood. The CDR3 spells CASSFGGTLDYEQYF. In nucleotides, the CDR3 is TGTGCCAGCAGTTTTGGGGGCACTCTGGACTACGAGCAGTACTTC. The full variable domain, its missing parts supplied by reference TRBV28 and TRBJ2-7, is DVKVTQSSRYLVKRTGEKVFLECVQDMDHENMFWYRQDPGLGLRLIYFSYDVKMKEKGDIPEGYSVSREKKERFSLILESASTNQTSMYLCASSFGGTLDYEQYFGPGTRLTVT.